This T cell receptor (beta chain) emerged from a study of regulatory T cells in long-lasting Graves disease (dated by TCRdb to about 2021). Regarding the complete study: Persistent Graves' disease was defined as antithyroid drug treatment for over 5 years with persistently positive TSH receptor autoantibodies. A total of roughly 33 samples underwent TCR sequencing: about 13 from persistent and approximately 20 from newly diagnosed Graves' disease patients. On average, persistent Graves' disease patients in the clinical cohort had been on antithyroid drugs for around ten years. The study was conducted in China and was registered as a clinical trial. Peripheral blood TCR sequencing and RNA sequencing compared persistent Graves' disease patients with newly diagnosed Graves' disease patients.

The library was generated by multiplex PCR. Instrument used: Illumina HiSeq 4000. TCR beta libraries were built with iRepertoire HTBI primers and Arm-PCR amplification of CDR3 regions. Before sequencing, the PCR products underwent gel purification. The paper's data handling went like this. Gene usage analysis of CDR3 amino acid clonotypes used the approximately 56 TRBV and approximately 13 TRBJ segments found across samples. COPE and FqMerger were used to merge filtered high-quality paired reads into contigs. BLAST was used to align contigs to IMGT TRBV, TRBD and TRBJ reference genes, and CDR3 was defined according to IMGT. Any clonotype with a frequency above 0.1% was counted as a highly expanded clone. Repertoire diversity was measured by Shannon entropy, and V-J evenness by the Gini coefficient. Public clonotypes were defined as clonotypes shared by more than one individual. TCRdb applied fastp at Q25 and MiXCR to the public reads, then kept only in-frame beta chains. For every CDR3 protein sequence, its rows merge into one entry that carries the most common genes and DNA. TCRdb, rather than the study authors, made the V and J calls. The table for this sample lists roughly 470,000 distinct CDR3 sequences; 20% of them were counted only once. 6.5% to 8% of the sample comes from the top ten.

Study-level results and caveats: Persistent patients shared more public clonotypes among themselves (2,741) than newly diagnosed patients did (roughly 920). Only peripheral blood was studied, because thyroid tissue, the primary lesion, was inaccessible. Sequencing and analysis were restricted to the TCR beta chain. The authors noted that the small sample size was a limitation that may lower accuracy. TRBV28, TRBJ1-2 and TRBJ2-5 were preferentially used in persistent disease, while TRBV20-1 and TRBJ2-1 were favored in newly diagnosed disease. Persistent Graves' disease patients showed lower TCR Shannon entropy and fewer highly expanded clones than newly diagnosed patients, suggesting clonal expansion.

This clonotype has just a few counts. It has no known antigen specificity. With a much larger clone just one base away, this may be a read error. Reading from cysteine to phenylalanine, the CDR3 counts 11 amino acids. Of the read, only the CDR3 DNA is kept; its 33 bases are in frame from base 1. The germline V gene gives CDR1 as MNHNS and CDR2 as SASEGT. The junction carries 4 bases between V and J, which are trimmed by 4 bases and 4 bases respectively. The time point label, read with the paper, signifies: persistent/refractory GD, antithyroid drugs over 5 years with positive TRAb. RNA was extracted from PBMCs in TRIzol for both TCR sequencing and RNA sequencing. Graves' disease was diagnosed according to American Thyroid Association guidelines. The patients came from an endocrinology department in Xi'an, China. From each patient, around 8.3 milliliters of peripheral blood was collected into an EDTA anticoagulant tube. PBMCs were isolated by Ficoll Paque Plus density gradient separation without further T cell sorting. RNA quality was checked with an Agilent 2100 Bioanalyzer and agarose gel, and concentration with a NanoDrop 2000.

The sequence was collected from a female donor with Graves disease. The V gene is TRBV6-1 and the J gene is TRBJ2-5; the D gene is not confidently resolved. Specimen: peripheral blood mononuclear cells (PBMCs), collected when the disease was refractory, from a patient treated with antithyroid drugs. This receptor has the CDR3 CASSGIETQYF. The bases read TGTGCCAGCAGTGGGATAGAGACCCAGTACTTC.